This T cell receptor (beta chain) derives from a study of beta chain features in type 1 diabetes. Study-wide results and caveats: Shorter templates may be favored by PCR, equally so in patients and controls. All four CD4+ subsets of Type 1 diabetes patients contained TCRB CDR3s that were moderately but significantly shorter. Sequencing of cDNA might inflate the share of cells that strongly express TCR.

Of the isolated RNA, all was reverse transcribed, and so the sequenced material was expressed TCRB transcripts. The method was immunoSEQ multiplex PCR; TCRdb's version includes in-frame clones alone and lacks a portion of them. In the table there are about 160,000 clones, roughly 8% of which are singletons. Worth noting for this clone: Its target is unknown.

The sequencing input was central memory CD4+ T cells from blood. The sequence was obtained from a man aged 18-30 years with type 1 diabetes.

The CDR3 DNA follows: TGCGCCAGCAGTCAAATACAGGGGCGCTCCTACGAGCAGTACTTC. This gives the protein CASSQIQGRSYEQYF. The chain links TRBV23-1 to TRBJ2-7; 7 bases map to TRBD1. TRBV23-1 is treated as an ORF (open reading frame) with a function not yet certain. This CDR3 region has 15 residues. V was clipped by 2 bases and J by 0 bases; unmatched bases: 4.